These T cell receptor beta chains were read from a single sample in a study of identifying expanded T cells in peripheral blood. Profiled with immunoSEQ multiplex PCR; TCRdb holds only in-frame clones, not every one. The table shows 97,000 or so clones, with 88% occurring only once. The sequenced material came from blood. Every receptor here comes from a person between 18 and 69 years old in good health. Each CDR3 is given without its conserved first and last residue. For some rows the clone size is stated as once, few or many, or as a class when expanded; others skip it.

clone_size v_call cdr3_aa
once TRBV25-1 ASSEYRRGGLYEQF
few TRBV30 AWSTSGATEAF
once TRBV5-8 ASSWDRTSGQF
NA TRBV2 ASSDWGSGELF
NA TRBV4-2 ASSLRLAGGPDIQY
NA TRBV2 ASSGDINEQF
few TRBV6-4 ASSETGSEKLF
NA TRBV5-6 ASSFLGTGGLFLYEQY
NA TRBV5-1 ASSLTWDEQY
NA TRBV7-9 ASSLPYTNEKLF
NA TRBV6-6 ASKFLRTGVPDTQY
NA TRBV6-1 ASTQGLAGELF
NA TRBV9 ASSARIGGNTEAF
NA TRBV7-9 ASSAGQGFTDTQY
NA TRBV27 ASSLLGQGLYQPQH
NA TRBV4-3 ASSREGGYNYEQY
NA TRBV6-6 ASSLTSGGPREQY
NA TRBV27 ATGQGFGANVLT
NA TRBV29-1 SVEDHSGELF
NA TRBV5-1 ASSLVGNQPQH
NA TRBV11-3 ASSQNSYNEQF
NA TRBV5-6 ASSLGLAGEGNTGELF
NA TRBV9 ASSVLSGQGDEQY
NA TRBV7-2 ASSIIRMANVLT
NA TRBV7-8 ASSLRVSVGRTEAF
NA TRBV27 ASSNRLGWETQY
NA TRBV7-9 ASSLLTSGSNDEQF
NA TRBV6-1 ASSEANGQGGPLH
NA TRBV14 ASSQDQGRAKLF
NA TRBV7-6 ASSPEGPGGSEAF
NA TRBV5-1 ASSIGSGNEKLF
few TRBV12-1 ASSFVCTFNEKLF
NA TRBV7-9 ASTVPDTQY
NA TRBV11-1 AITDYRGPDEQY
NA TRBV5-8 ASTQEGIRRFGYT
NA TRBV6-5 ASSSRLAGETQY
NA TRBV7-9 ASGTGETQY
NA TRBV11-2 ASSRDRGMGETQY
once TRBV6-5 ASRNSGGDEQF
NA TRBV7-9 ASSLTSGGAMAKNIQY